The clone carrying this TCR beta chain was detected many times. Its specificity is not known. Time point meaning: patch test 2, 6 weeks after DPC sensitization. The treatment here: therapeutic diphenylcyclopropenone sensitization with weekly scalp DPC. This record comes from a study of human T cells and chemical hapten exposure. Study information: In the sensitization step, 2% DPC was placed on roughly 2 cm by roughly 2 cm of upper inner arm skin.

The CDR3 loop spans 14 amino acids. The V end lost 6 bases, the J end lost 3 bases, and 14 bases lay between the germline ends. CDR1 MNHEY and CDR2 SMNVEV come from the germline V gene (reference sequence). Whole-study results and caveats: PT1 expanded TCR numbers rose with patch test score. Once DPC sensitization occurred, TCRs above 1 in 1000 frequency showed no change. Compared to controls, expanded TCRs made significantly more large clusters of similar CDR3s.

MiXCR, applied by TCRdb to the RACE reads, yields one record per CDR3 protein. The sample lists 95,000 or so distinct CDR3 sequences; 9.5% to 12% were seen once. The sequence was collected from a woman between 40 and 50 years old with alopecia areata. Some clones in this sample may be carry-over from other donors' samples. The specimen was whole blood, collected in connection with sensitization to the hapten diphenylcyclopropenone (DPC). This chain connects TRBV27 to TRBJ2-5; D may be TRBD1 or TRBD2 (5 bases each). CDR3 nucleotide sequence: TGTGCCAGCAGCCCCATTGGGACCAAAGAGACCCAGTACTTC. Protein: CASSPIGTKETQYF.